One sample yielded the 23 T cell receptor beta chains listed below, sequenced in a study of blood T cell repertoires in COVID-19. Sequencing used immunoSEQ multiplex PCR; TCRdb keeps in-frame clones, though not all of them. This table holds roughly 160,000 clones, roughly 80% found once. Sequenced material: peripheral blood. Receptors originate from a man aged 18 to 30 with active or convalescent COVID-19.

The gene calls are TRBV11-2 and TRBJ1-2; D unresolved. This CDR3 has 14 amino acids. Per the germline V gene, CDR1 is SGHAT and CDR2 is FQNNGV. V was pared by 5 bases and J by 6 bases, with 16 bases between. The CDR3 region has the DNA TGTGCCAGCAGCCCTGGTTATTCGGGGAATGGCTACACCTTC. Protein sequence: CASSPGYSGNGYTF.

The chain links TRBV7-8 to TRBJ1-4; D remains unclear. This CDR3 has 18 amino acids. V lost 5 bases to trimming and J lost 5 bases, with 24 bases between them. CDR1 is SGHVS and CDR2 is FQNEAQ in the germline V gene. In nucleotides, the CDR3 is TGTGCCAGCAGCCCCCCGGGTGTGACTCTGAGTTGGAATGAAAAACTGTTTTTT. Translated: CASSPPGVTLSWNEKLFF.

The chain has TRBV2 and TRBJ2-5, with 14 bases lining up with TRBD2. Germline CDR1 reads SNHLY; CDR2 reads FYNNEI. Trimming took 7 bases from V and 5 from J; bases not matched to a gene: 12. The CDR3 has 17 residues. CDR3 nucleotides: TGTGCCAGCATCCTCACCCGACTAGCGGGGGGGGTGGAGACCCAGTACTTC. This codes for CASILTRLAGGVETQYF.

V and J are TRBV6-5 and TRBJ2-1; 14 positions agree with TRBD2. This CDR3 comprises 15 residues. Trimming at V came to 8 bases and at J to 10 bases, leaving 10 bases not matched to a gene. Germline-derived CDR1 and CDR2 are MNHEY and SVGAGI. This CDR3 is CASVRLAGGPGEQFF. In DNA form, the CDR3 reads TGTGCCAGCGTCAGACTAGCGGGGGGGCCCGGAGAGCAGTTCTTC.

The chain combines TRBV28 with TRBJ2-4; D possibly corresponds to TRBD2 (7 bases). The length of the CDR3 is 17 residues. CDR1 is MDHEN and CDR2 is SYDVKM in the germline V gene. The germline V and J ends were trimmed by 6 bases and 2 bases, with 20 bases remaining between them. CDR3: CASRFVGGARTKNIQYF. The CDR3 DNA sequence: TGTGCCAGCAGATTTGTTGGGGGGGCGCGAACCAAAAACATTCAGTACTTC.

The chain joins TRBV2 to TRBJ2-1, with D possibly matching TRBD2 (8 bases). V was pared by 7 bases and J by 4 bases, with 20 bases between. This CDR3 region has 16 residues. Germline loops: CDR1 SNHLY, CDR2 FYNNEI. The CDR3 DNA reads as TGTGCCAGCACCCTAGGGGGCGCGGGGGGTTACAATGAGCAGTTCTTC. Amino acid sequence: CASTLGGAGGYNEQFF.

A single count supports this clone. The V gene is TRBV6-4, the J gene TRBJ2-6; weak D call: TRBD1 (6 bases). CDR1 and CDR2 (germline): MRHNA, SNTAGT. V lost 6 bases and J 0 bases, leaving 15 bases between the germline ends. There are 17 residues in the CDR3. The CDR3 DNA sequence: TGTGCCAGCAGCCCGGTGGGGGCGAACTCTGGGGCCAACGTCCTGACTTTC. It specifies CASSPVGANSGANVLTF.

The table lists this clone with a count of one. The chain carries TRBV15 and TRBJ1-4; possible D gene TRBD1, 6 bases. Trimming took off 3 bases at V and 8 bases at J, with 19 bases between the two ends. This CDR3 has 16 residues. Germline V CDR1 and CDR2: LNHNV, YYDKDF (reference sequence). Here the CDR3 DNA reads TGTGCCACCAGCAGGGACCGTTGGGAGGGGGACGAAAAACTGTTTTTT. Translating gives CATSRDRWEGDEKLFF.

The chain links TRBV6-4 to TRBJ2-3; 12 nucleotides agree with TRBD2. J lost 8 bases, V lost 0 bases, and 6 bases had no gene match. The CDR3 consists of 16 residues. Germline CDR1 reads MRHNA; CDR2 reads SNTAGT. This CDR3 is CASSDSRLAGVGTQYF. In nucleotides, the CDR3 is TGTGCCAGCAGTGACTCCAGACTAGCGGGAGTGGGTACGCAGTATTTT.

The V call is TRBV7-8, the J call TRBJ2-1, with 14 bases that match TRBD2. The CDR3 consists of 16 residues. Per germline, CDR1 SGHVS and CDR2 FQNEAQ. V trimming: 3 bases; J trimming: 9 bases; junction bases outside the gene matches: 7. CDR3 sequence (DNA): TGTGCCAGCAGCTTTGGACTAGCGGGAGGCGTGGGTGAGCAGTTCTTC. This codes for CASSFGLAGGVGEQFF.

This chain connects TRBV6-2 or TRBV6-3 to TRBJ2-2; D remains unclear. This CDR3 has 13 residues. V was clipped by 2 bases and J by 3 bases, with 4 bases between them. Germline V lookup: CDR1 MNHEY, CDR2 SVGEGT. CDR3 amino acids: CASSYTDTGELFF. As DNA, the CDR3 is TGTGCCAGCAGTTACACGGACACCGGGGAGCTGTTTTTT.

V and J are TRBV12-3 or TRBV12-4 and TRBJ2-7; tentative D call: TRBD2 (5 bases). V lost 8 bases and J lost 3, with 8 bases in between. This CDR3 has 11 amino acids. Here the CDR3 reads CASGGGYEQYF. CDR3 coding DNA: TGTGCCAGCGGAGGAGGCTACGAGCAGTACTTC.

The chain recombines TRBV28 with TRBJ2-7; 8 bases fit TRBD1. Germline trimming cut 4 bases from V and 8 bases from J; bases unmatched to any gene: 10. This CDR3 is built from 14 residues. Germline V gene data show CDR1 as MDHEN and CDR2 as SYDVKM. Written as DNA, the CDR3 is TGTGCCAGCAGTTCCGGACAGGGTACCAGGAAGCAGTACTTC. Protein sequence: CASSSGQGTRKQYF.

This clone was counted only a few times. J is TRBJ1-2 and V is TRBV4-2; 7 nucleotides match TRBD1. The CDR3 is 16 residues long. V shed 0 bases and J 4 bases; nucleotides not matched to a gene: 8. The germline V gene encodes CDR1 LGHNA and CDR2 YNFKEQ. The CDR3: CASSQDRVRGSYGYTF. The CDR3 DNA reads as TGTGCCAGCAGCCAAGATCGGGTCAGGGGGAGCTATGGCTACACCTTC.

The chain recombines TRBV2 with TRBJ2-2, with TRBD1 identical over 7 bases. CDR1 and CDR2 from the germline V gene are SNHLY and FYNNEI. The CDR3 is 15 residues long. V lost 3 bases to trimming and J lost 5 bases; unmatched junction nucleotides: 6. The CDR3 loop reads CASSEQTGRTGELFF. In nucleotides, the CDR3 is TGTGCCAGCAGTGAGCAGACAGGGAGAACCGGGGAGCTGTTTTTT. Full variable domain (rest looked up from reference TRBV2 and TRBJ2-2): EPEVTQTPSHQVTQMGQEVILRCVPISNHLYFYWYRQILGQKVEFLVSFYNNEISEKSEIFDDQFSVERPDGSNFTLKIRSTKLEDSAMYFCASSEQTGRTGELFFGEGSRLTVL.

V gene TRBV4-1 combines with J gene TRBJ2-5; 12 bases are shared with TRBD1. Looked up from germline, CDR1 is MGHRA and CDR2 is YSYEKL. The CDR3 spans 16 residues. V lost 1 base and J lost 6; bases outside the gene matches: 6. CDR3 nucleotide sequence: TGCGCCAGCAGCCAAGCAGGGACAGGGGGCGCAAAGACCCAGTACTTC. Residues: CASSQAGTGGAKTQYF.

The chain employs TRBV19 and TRBJ1-2, with 7 positions matching TRBD1. J gave up 4 bases and V 5 bases, and 4 bases lay outside the gene matches. The CDR3 is made up of 13 amino acids. The germline gives CDR1 LNHDA, CDR2 SQIVND (reference sequence). CDR3 sequence: CASSPTGSYGYTF. The DNA of the CDR3 is TGTGCCAGTAGTCCGACAGGGAGCTATGGCTACACCTTC.

The chain is built from TRBV29-1 and TRBJ1-1; D unresolved. Trimming shortened V by 4 bases and J by 5 bases, and 11 bases separated the two germline ends. Germline CDR1 SQVTM, CDR2 ANQGSEA. This CDR3 region has 12 residues. The CDR3 DNA reads TGCAGCGTTGGACATATTAATACTGAAGCTTTCTTT. Amino acids: CSVGHINTEAFF.

The chain links TRBV28 to TRBJ1-5; the D gene is possibly TRBD1 (5 bases). V lost 6 bases and J lost 7, with 10 bases in between. The CDR3 runs to 12 residues. From germline, CDR1 is MDHEN and CDR2 SYDVKM. The DNA for the CDR3 is TGTGCCAGCAGGCAACAGGAGCAGCCCCAGCATTTT. It specifies CASRQQEQPQHF.

The V and J genes are TRBV30 and TRBJ1-5; TRBD1 agrees at 7 bases. Trimming cost V 0 bases and J 6 bases; bases outside gene matches: 8. Germline CDR1 is GTSNPN and CDR2 is SVGIG (reference sequence). The CDR3 length is 15 residues. The CDR3 coding sequence is TGTGCCTGGAGTGTAGGGACAGCGGTGGGTCAGCCCCAGCATTTT. The encoded protein is CAWSVGTAVGQPQHF.

The chain links TRBV28 to TRBJ1-1; 7 bases align to TRBD1. This CDR3 comprises 16 residues. CDR1 is MDHEN and CDR2 is SYDVKM in the germline V gene. The V segment lost 3 bases and the J segment 0 bases; nucleotides outside the gene matches: 7. The CDR3 region has the DNA TGTGCCAGCAGTTTCGAGACAGGGTGGTTGAACACTGAAGCTTTCTTT. Translated, it gives CASSFETGWLNTEAFF.

Here the CDR3 DNA reads TGTGCCAGCAGCTTGAGGGAGGGGCCAGGGAGCACAGATACGCAGTATTTT. It encodes CASSLREGPGSTDTQYF. The chain recombines TRBV5-4 with TRBJ2-3; TRBD2 aligns across 7 bases. Germline CDR1 reads SGHNT; CDR2 reads YYREEE (reference sequence). J lost 0 bases, V lost 1 base, and 8 bases had no gene match. The CDR3 totals 17 residues.

Details on this clone: The junction departs from germline at one end; a sequencing error may be responsible. The chain links TRBV19 to TRBJ2-1, with 11 nucleotides matching TRBD2. Germline lookup yields CDR1 LNHDA and CDR2 SQIVND (reference sequence). The CDR3 is 16 amino acids. CDR3 loop: CASSPRTSGGRHDQFF. The CDR3 DNA is TGTGCCAGTAGTCCACGCACTAGCGGGGGCCGGCATGACCAGTTCTTC.